This T cell receptor (beta chain) was sequenced during a study of blood T cell repertoires in COVID-19. Whole-study context: Collection of acute and convalescent COVID-19 samples took place in the United States, Italy and Spain. Sample material is recorded as cDNA or gDNA derived from T cells, B-cell-depleted T cells, or PBMCs.

V lost 0 bases to trimming and J lost 1 base; unmatched junction nucleotides: 2. Per germline, CDR1 SGHDT and CDR2 YYEEEE. The CDR3 covers 15 residues. Generated by immunoSEQ multiplex PCR, the TCRdb table keeps only in-frame clones and is missing some. In the table there are around 170,000 clones, 75% to 80% of which are singletons. This clone was recorded once. This TCR was sampled from a woman older than 75 with acute or convalescent COVID-19. The V gene is TRBV5-6, the J gene TRBJ2-3; 7 positions match TRBD2. Material: peripheral blood. The CDR3 spells CASSLVGLGTDTQYF. The CDR3 region has the DNA TGTGCCAGCAGCTTGGTTGGACTAGGCACAGATACGCAGTATTTT. The whole variable domain, filled in from reference TRBV5-6 and TRBJ2-3, reads DAGVTQSPTHLIKTRGQQVTLRCSPKSGHDTVSWYQQALGQGPQFIFQYYEEEERQRGNFPDRFSGHQFPNYSSELNVNALLLGDSALYLCASSLVGLGTDTQYFGPGTRLTVL.